Shown below are 16 T cell receptor beta chains from a single sample sequenced in a study of PD-1 blockade in mismatch repair-deficient tumors. Only in-frame clones appear in the TCRdb table, and some are missing; sequencing was by immunoSEQ multiplex PCR. The profile shows more than 15,000 clones, approximately 83% of them singletons. Specimen: PBMCs, collected 4 weeks after starting pembrolizumab. The origin of the receptors is an adult with mismatch repair-deficient cancer.

J is TRBJ2-7 and V is TRBV21-1; the table's D call, TRBD2, has no DNA check behind it. TRBV21-1 is deemed a pseudogene. This CDR3 has 14 residues. CDR3 nucleotides: TGTGCCAGCAGCATAACGCCTAGCTCCTACGAGCAGTACTTC. It specifies CASSITPSSYEQYF.

CDR3 sequence reads: CASSRGQLQETQYF. The CDR3 DNA reads TGCGCCAGCAGCCGAGGACAGCTACAAGAGACCCAGTACTTC. This chain joins TRBV4-1 and TRBJ2-5, with TRBD1 as a possible D gene (6 bases). Per germline, CDR1 MGHRA and CDR2 YSYEKL. Trimming cost V 4 bases and J 2 bases, with 11 bases left between them. The CDR3 covers 14 residues.

The chain recombines TRBV6-5 with TRBJ1-1, with D possibly being TRBD1 (6 bases). The CDR3 is 14 amino acids. Trimming left V 7 bases short and J 2 bases short, with 14 bases between. Germline V gives CDR1 MNHEY, CDR2 SVGAGI. The CDR3 DNA is TGTGCCAGCACCCCCATGGGGACAAACACTGAAGCTTTCTTT. Its translation: CASTPMGTNTEAFF.

J is TRBJ1-2 and V is TRBV18; 8 positions match TRBD1. The V gene's germline CDR1 is KGHSH and CDR2 LQKENI. The V and J ends lost 1 base and 8 bases, in that order; junction bases with no gene match: 12. This CDR3 has 16 amino acids. In DNA form, the CDR3 reads TGTGCCAGCTCACCACGATGGGACGCAGGGGGCGAGGGCTACACCTTC. Translating it yields CASSPRWDAGGEGYTF.

The chain employs TRBV30 and TRBJ2-7; 7 bases are a match to TRBD1. The CDR3 runs to 15 residues. V shed 1 base, J shed 0 bases, and the junction held 6 bases outside the gene matches. The germline CDR1 and CDR2 sequences are GTSNPN and SVGIG (reference sequence). CDR3 protein: CAWSEGAASSYEQYF. CDR3 DNA sequence: TGTGCCTGGAGTGAGGGGGCCGCGAGCTCCTACGAGCAGTACTTC.

The chain combines TRBV6-5 with TRBJ2-7, with D possibly being TRBD1 (5 bases). The germline V and J ends were trimmed by 0 bases and 7 bases, with 10 bases remaining between them. The length of the CDR3 is 13 residues. Germline values: CDR1 MNHEY, CDR2 SVGAGI. The CDR3 region is CASSYSPGWEQYF. The CDR3, as DNA: TGTGCCAGCAGTTACTCACCAGGGTGGGAGCAGTACTTC.

The sample holds one count of this clone. The V and J genes are TRBV19 and TRBJ2-5; TRBD2 is a possible D gene (6 bases). The CDR3 consists of 14 residues. Trimming stripped 4 bases from V and 5 bases from J, with 14 bases between. Germline V lookup: CDR1 LNHDA, CDR2 SQIVND (reference sequence). CDR3 sequence: CASSNSGAGETQYF. The DNA of the CDR3 is TGTGCCAGTAGTAATAGCGGAGCCGGGGAGACCCAGTACTTC. The full variable domain, in which reference TRBV19 and TRBJ2-5 provide the parts outside the CDR3, is DGGITQSPKYLFRKEGQNVTLSCEQNLNHDAMYWYRQDPGQGLRLIYYSQIVNDFQKGDIAEGYSVSREKKESFPLTVTSAQKNPTAFYLCASSNSGAGETQYFGPGTRLLVL.

This rearrangement joins TRBV7-9 to TRBJ2-5; 7 bases match TRBD2. CDR1 and CDR2 from the germline V gene are SEHNR and FQNEAQ (reference sequence). CDR3 length equals 13 residues. With V trimmed by 10 bases and J by 2 bases, 7 bases remained unmatched. The chain's CDR3 is CATSSGTQETQYF. In DNA, the CDR3 is TGTGCCACCTCCAGCGGGACGCAAGAGACCCAGTACTTC.

Only a few counts were recorded for this clone. This sequence joins TRBV7-9 and TRBJ2-7, with D possibly being TRBD1 (5 bases). CDR1 is SEHNR, CDR2 FQNEAQ, per germline (reference sequence). The CDR3 consists of 11 residues. V lost 8 bases, J lost 6 bases, and 11 bases lay in between. The CDR3 region is CASSPGFEQYF. Here the CDR3 DNA reads TGTGCCAGCTCTCCAGGGTTCGAGCAGTACTTC. Variable domain in full (rest from reference TRBV7-9 and TRBJ2-7): DTGVSQNPRHKITKRGQNVTFRCDPISEHNRLYWYRQTLGQGPEFLTYFQNEAQLEKSRLLSDRFSAERPKGSFSTLEIQRTEQGDSAMYLCASSPGFEQYFGPGTRLTVT.

Only a few counts were recorded for this clone. The J gene is TRBJ2-5, the V gene TRBV2; D uncertain. Germline values: CDR1 SNHLY, CDR2 FYNNEI. Trimming shortened V by 7 bases and J by 3 bases, and 6 bases separated the two germline ends. The CDR3 loop spans 11 amino acids. CDR3 region: CASKAEETQYF. DNA of the CDR3: TGTGCCAGCAAGGCGGAAGAGACCCAGTACTTC.

This rearrangement joins TRBV18 to TRBJ1-1; 7 bases match TRBD1. The CDR3 spans 12 residues. Germline CDR1 and CDR2: KGHSH and LQKENI. V lost 2 bases and J lost 13; bases outside the gene matches: 7. CDR3 nucleotide sequence: TGTGCCAGCTCACCATTGGAGGGGGCTGGTTTCTTT. Amino acids: CASSPLEGAGFF.

This clone came up once. The CDR3 DNA reads as TGCGCCAGCACAGGGGTAACTGAAGCTTTCTTT. It translates to CASTGVTEAFF. V usage is TRBV5-1 and J usage is TRBJ1-1; a possible D gene is TRBD1 (6 bases). CDR1 is SGHRS, CDR2 YFSETQ, per germline. CDR3 length: 11 amino acids. V lost 6 bases and J lost 5, with 8 bases in between.

V and J are TRBV5-1 and TRBJ2-2, with 10 bases fitting TRBD1. Germline V CDR1 and CDR2: SGHRS, YFSETQ. This CDR3 contains 17 residues. The J segment lost 4 bases and the V segment lost 0 bases, leaving 6 bases of the junction unmatched. For the CDR3, the DNA is TGCGCCAGCAGCTTGGGACTAGGGACAGGGGCCACCGGGGAGCTGTTTTTT. Translating it yields CASSLGLGTGATGELFF.

This clone was counted once. V gene TRBV10-3 combines with J gene TRBJ1-1, with D unresolved. CDR3 length equals 11 residues. V lost 7 bases, J lost 1 base, and 4 bases lay in between. CDR1 is ENHRY, CDR2 SYGVKD, per germline. This chain's CDR3 is CAITSNTEAFF. CDR3 nucleotides: TGTGCCATCACTTCGAACACTGAAGCTTTCTTT.

The chain has TRBV5-1 and TRBJ2-1, with D hard to call. Deletions cut 0 bases from V and 0 bases from J, with 7 bases between. CDR3 length equals 15 residues. Germline V gives CDR1 SGHRS, CDR2 YFSETQ. CDR3 DNA sequence: TGCGCCAGCAGCTTGGAACCAGTCTCCTACAATGAGCAGTTCTTC. This encodes CASSLEPVSYNEQFF.

This chain links TRBV10-2 with TRBJ1-2; no clear D. CDR3 length: 15 amino acids. Germline V gene data show CDR1 as WSHSY and CDR2 as SAAADI. V lost 0 bases and J 9 bases, leaving 17 bases between the germline ends. The DNA of the CDR3 is TGCGCCAGCAGTGAGTCGGGTCGGGGAGGTTGGCGCTACACCTTC. Protein: CASSESGRGGWRYTF.